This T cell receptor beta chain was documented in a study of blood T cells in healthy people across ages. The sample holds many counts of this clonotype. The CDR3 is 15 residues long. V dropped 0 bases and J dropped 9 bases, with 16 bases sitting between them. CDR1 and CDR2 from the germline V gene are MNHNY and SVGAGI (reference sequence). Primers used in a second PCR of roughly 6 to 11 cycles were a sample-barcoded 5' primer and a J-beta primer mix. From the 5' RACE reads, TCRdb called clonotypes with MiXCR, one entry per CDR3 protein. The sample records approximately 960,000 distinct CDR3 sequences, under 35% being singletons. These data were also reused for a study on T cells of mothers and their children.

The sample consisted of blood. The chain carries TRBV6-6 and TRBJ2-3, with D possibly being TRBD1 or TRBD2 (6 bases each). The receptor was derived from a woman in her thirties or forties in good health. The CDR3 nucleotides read TGTGCCAGCAGTTACTCGACGGGGGCGCAGAGCACGCAGTATTTT. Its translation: CASSYSTGAQSTQYF.